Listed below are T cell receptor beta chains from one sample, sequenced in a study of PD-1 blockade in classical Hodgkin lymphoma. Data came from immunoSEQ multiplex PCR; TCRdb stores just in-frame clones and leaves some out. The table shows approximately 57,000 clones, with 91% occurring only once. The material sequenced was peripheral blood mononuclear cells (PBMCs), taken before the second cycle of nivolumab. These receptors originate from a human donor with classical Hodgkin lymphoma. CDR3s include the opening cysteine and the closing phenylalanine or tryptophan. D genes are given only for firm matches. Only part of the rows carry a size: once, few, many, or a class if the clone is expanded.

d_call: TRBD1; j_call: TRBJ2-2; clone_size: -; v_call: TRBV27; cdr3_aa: CASSSNPTGVGELFF; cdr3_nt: TGTGCCAGCAGCTCTAACCCGACAGGGGTCGGGGAGCTGTTTTTT
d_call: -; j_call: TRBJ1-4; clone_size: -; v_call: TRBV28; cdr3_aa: CASTGRVEEKLFF; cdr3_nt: TGTGCCAGCACAGGGAGGGTCGAAGAAAAACTGTTTTTT
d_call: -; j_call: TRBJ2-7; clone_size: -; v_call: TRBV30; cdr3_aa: CAWSVPWRGPTYEQYF; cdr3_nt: TGTGCCTGGAGTGTACCCTGGAGGGGACCGACCTACGAGCAGTACTTC
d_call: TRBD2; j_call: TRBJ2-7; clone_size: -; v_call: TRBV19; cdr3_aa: CASSISGELGYEQYF; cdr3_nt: TGTGCCAGTAGTATAAGCGGGGAGTTGGGCTACGAGCAGTACTTC
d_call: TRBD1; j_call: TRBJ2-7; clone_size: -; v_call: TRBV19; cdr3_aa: CASSIDEGQGYEQYF; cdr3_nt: TGTGCCAGTAGTATAGATGAGGGACAGGGATACGAGCAGTACTTC
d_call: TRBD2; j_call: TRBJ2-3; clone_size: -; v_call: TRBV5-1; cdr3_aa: CASYGGYTSTDTQYF; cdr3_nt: TGCGCCTCATACGGGGGGTATACTAGCACAGATACGCAGTATTTT
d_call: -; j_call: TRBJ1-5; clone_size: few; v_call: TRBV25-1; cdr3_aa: CASSESGAGQPQHF; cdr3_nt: TGTGCCAGCAGTGAATCCGGGGCGGGTCAGCCCCAGCATTTT
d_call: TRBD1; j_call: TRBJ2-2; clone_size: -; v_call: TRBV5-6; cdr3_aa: CASSPTDRADTGELFF; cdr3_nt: TGTGCCAGCAGCCCCACGGACAGGGCCGACACCGGGGAGCTGTTTTTT
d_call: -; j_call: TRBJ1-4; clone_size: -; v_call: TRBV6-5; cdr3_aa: CASSYSWGANEKLFF; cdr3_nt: TGTGCCAGCAGTTACTCTTGGGGTGCTAATGAAAAACTGTTTTTT
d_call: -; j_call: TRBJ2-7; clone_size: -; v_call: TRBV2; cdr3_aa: CASSEGQGAYEQYF; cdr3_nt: TGTGCCAGCAGTGAAGGGCAGGGAGCCTACGAGCAGTACTTC
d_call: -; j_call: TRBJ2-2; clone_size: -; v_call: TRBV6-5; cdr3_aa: CASRANTGELFF; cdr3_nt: TGTGCCAGCAGAGCTAACACCGGGGAGCTGTTTTTT
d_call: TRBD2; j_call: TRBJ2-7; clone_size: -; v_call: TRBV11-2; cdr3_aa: CASSLPASGTYEQYF; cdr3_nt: TGTGCCAGCAGCTTACCGGCTAGCGGTACCTACGAGCAGTACTTC
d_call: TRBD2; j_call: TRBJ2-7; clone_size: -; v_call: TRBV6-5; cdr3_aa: CASSYRAGAVYEQYF; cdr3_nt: TGTGCCAGCAGTTACCGGGCGGGAGCGGTCTACGAGCAGTACTTC
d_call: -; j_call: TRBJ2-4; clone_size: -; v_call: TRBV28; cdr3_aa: CASSPVGGVTKNIQYF; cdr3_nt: TGTGCCAGCAGCCCCGTGGGGGGAGTTACCAAAAACATTCAGTACTTC
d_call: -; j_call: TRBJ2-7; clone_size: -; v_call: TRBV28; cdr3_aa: CASSLIRGEQYF; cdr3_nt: TGTGCCAGCAGTTTAATTAGGGGGGAGCAGTACTTC
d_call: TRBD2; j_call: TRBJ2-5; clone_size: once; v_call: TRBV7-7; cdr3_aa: CASRPGIAGGQETQYF; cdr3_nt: TGTGCCAGCAGACCCGGGATAGCGGGAGGCCAAGAGACCCAGTACTTC
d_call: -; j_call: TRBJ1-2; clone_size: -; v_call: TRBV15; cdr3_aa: CATSRDRDGGYTF; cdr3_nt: TGTGCCACCAGCAGAGACAGGGACGGTGGCTACACCTTC
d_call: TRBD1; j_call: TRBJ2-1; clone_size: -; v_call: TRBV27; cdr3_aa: CASSSTGSGNEQFF; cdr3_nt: TGTGCCAGCAGTTCGACAGGGTCGGGCAATGAGCAGTTCTTC
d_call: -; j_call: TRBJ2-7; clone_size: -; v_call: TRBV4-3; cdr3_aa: CASSPRGPKDSPSPYEQYF; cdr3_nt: TGCGCCAGCAGCCCAAGGGGCCCGAAGGACTCTCCGAGCCCCTACGAGCAGTACTTC
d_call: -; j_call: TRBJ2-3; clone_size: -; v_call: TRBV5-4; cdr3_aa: CASSLVPGSETDTQYF; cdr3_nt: TGTGCCAGCAGCTTGGTCCCAGGATCGGAAACAGATACGCAGTATTTT
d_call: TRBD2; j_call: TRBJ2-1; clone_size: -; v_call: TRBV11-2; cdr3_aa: CASSWTSGFYNEQFF; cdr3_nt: TGTGCCAGCAGCTGGACTAGCGGCTTCTACAATGAGCAGTTCTTC
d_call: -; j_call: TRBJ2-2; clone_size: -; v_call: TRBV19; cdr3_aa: CASSIVPGPNTGELFF; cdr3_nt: TGTGCCAGTAGTATAGTTCCGGGACCGAACACCGGGGAGCTGTTTTTT
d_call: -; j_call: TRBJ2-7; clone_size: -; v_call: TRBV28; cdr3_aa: CASSELQGALSYEQYF; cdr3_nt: TGTGCCAGCAGTGAGTTACAGGGCGCTCTCTCCTACGAGCAGTACTTC
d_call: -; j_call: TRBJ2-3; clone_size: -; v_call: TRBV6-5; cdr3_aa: CASSYAGLETQYF; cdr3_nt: TGTGCCAGCAGTTACGCGGGACTCGAGACGCAGTATTTT
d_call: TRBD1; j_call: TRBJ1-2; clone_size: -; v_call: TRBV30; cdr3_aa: CAWSADRYYGYTF; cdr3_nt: TGTGCCTGGAGTGCGGACAGGTACTATGGCTACACCTTC
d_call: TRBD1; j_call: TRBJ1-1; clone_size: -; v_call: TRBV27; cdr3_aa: CASSFLYRGDMNTEAFF; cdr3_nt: TGTGCCAGCAGTTTCCTCTACAGGGGCGATATGAACACTGAAGCTTTCTTT
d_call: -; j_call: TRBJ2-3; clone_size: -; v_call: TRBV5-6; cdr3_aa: CASSFEDTQYF; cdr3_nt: TGTGCCAGCAGCTTCGAAGATACGCAGTATTTT
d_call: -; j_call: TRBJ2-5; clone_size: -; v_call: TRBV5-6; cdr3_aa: CASSLEAEPLQETQYF; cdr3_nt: TGTGCCAGCAGCTTGGAGGCCGAACCACTACAAGAGACCCAGTACTTC
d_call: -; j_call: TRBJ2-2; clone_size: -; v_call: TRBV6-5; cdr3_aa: CASSYLPTGNTGELFF; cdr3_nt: TGTGCCAGCAGTTACCTGCCGACAGGGAACACCGGGGAGCTGTTTTTT
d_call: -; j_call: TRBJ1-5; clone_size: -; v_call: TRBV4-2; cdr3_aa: CASSQDGSGAHQPQHF; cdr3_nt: TGTGCCAGCAGCCAAGATGGGTCAGGGGCTCATCAGCCCCAGCATTTT
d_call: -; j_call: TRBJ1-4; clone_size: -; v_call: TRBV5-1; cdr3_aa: CASSFGDATNEKLFF; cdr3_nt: TGCGCCAGCAGCTTCGGGGATGCAACTAATGAAAAACTATTTTTT
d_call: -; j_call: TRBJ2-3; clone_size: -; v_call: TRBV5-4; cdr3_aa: CASSLGWGGADTQYF; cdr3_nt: TGTGCCAGCAGCTTGGGGTGGGGGGGCGCAGATACGCAGTATTTT
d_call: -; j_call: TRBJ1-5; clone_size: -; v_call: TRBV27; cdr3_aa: CASSSVWEGQPQHF; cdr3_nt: TGTGCCAGCAGTTCCGTATGGGAAGGCCAGCCCCAGCATTTT
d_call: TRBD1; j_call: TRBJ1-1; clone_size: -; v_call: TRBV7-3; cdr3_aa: CASSLLPPRDRAHTEAFF; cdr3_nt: TGTGCCAGCAGCTTACTACCCCCGCGAGACAGGGCTCACACTGAAGCTTTCTTT
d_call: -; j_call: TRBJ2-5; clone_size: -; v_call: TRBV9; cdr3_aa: CASSGDWEETQYF; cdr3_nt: TGTGCCAGCAGCGGAGACTGGGAAGAGACCCAGTACTTC
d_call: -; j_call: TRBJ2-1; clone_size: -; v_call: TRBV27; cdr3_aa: CASSPLSGRSSSYNEQFF; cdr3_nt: TGTGCCAGCAGCCCTTTATCCGGCAGATCGAGCTCCTACAATGAGCAGTTCTTC
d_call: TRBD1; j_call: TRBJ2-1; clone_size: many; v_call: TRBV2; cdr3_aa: CASSEGTGDEQFF; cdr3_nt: TGTGCCAGCAGTGAGGGGACAGGGGATGAGCAGTTCTTC
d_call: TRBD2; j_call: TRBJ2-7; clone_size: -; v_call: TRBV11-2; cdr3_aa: CASSSGGAPYEQYF; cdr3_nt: TGTGCCAGCAGCTCCGGGGGGGCCCCCTACGAGCAGTACTTC
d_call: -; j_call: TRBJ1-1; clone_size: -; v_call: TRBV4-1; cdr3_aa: CASSQAGTMNTEAFF; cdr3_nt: TGCGCCAGCAGCCAAGCCGGGACAATGAACACTGAAGCTTTCTTT
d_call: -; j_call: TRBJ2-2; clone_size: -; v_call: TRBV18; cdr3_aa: CASSPNTGELFF; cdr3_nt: TGTGCCAGCTCACCGAACACCGGGGAGCTGTTTTTT
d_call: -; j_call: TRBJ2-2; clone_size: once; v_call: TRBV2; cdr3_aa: CASSESGTGELFF; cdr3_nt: TGTGCCAGCAGTGAATCCGGAACCGGGGAGCTGTTTTTT
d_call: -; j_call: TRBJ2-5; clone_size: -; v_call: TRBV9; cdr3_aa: CASSTWDVPQETQYF; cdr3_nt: TGTGCCAGCAGCACGTGGGACGTCCCACAAGAGACCCAGTACTTC
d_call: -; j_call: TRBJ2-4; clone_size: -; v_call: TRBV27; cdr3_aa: CASSLSTLAKNIQYF; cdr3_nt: TGTGCCAGCAGTTTATCGACATTAGCCAAAAACATTCAGTACTTC
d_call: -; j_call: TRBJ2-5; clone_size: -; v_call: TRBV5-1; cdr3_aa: CASSLGTEGGTQYF; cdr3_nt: TGCGCCAGCAGCTTGGGGACCGAAGGGGGGACCCAGTACTTC
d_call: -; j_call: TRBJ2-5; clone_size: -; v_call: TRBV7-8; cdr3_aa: CASSIFKREETQYF; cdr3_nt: TGTGCCAGCAGCATATTCAAGCGGGAAGAGACCCAGTACTTC
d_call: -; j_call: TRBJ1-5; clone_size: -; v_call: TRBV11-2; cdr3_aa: CASSFWGDSNQPQHF; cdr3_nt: TGTGCCAGCAGCTTCTGGGGGGATAGCAATCAGCCCCAGCATTTT
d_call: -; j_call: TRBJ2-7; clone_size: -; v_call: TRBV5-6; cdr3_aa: CASSLDNEQYF; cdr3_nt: TGTGCCAGCAGCTTGGACAACGAGCAGTACTTC
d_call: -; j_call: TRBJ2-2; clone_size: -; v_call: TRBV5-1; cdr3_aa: CASTPPRNTGELFF; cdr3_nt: TGCGCCAGCACCCCCCCGAGGAACACCGGGGAGCTGTTTTTT